This entry features one T cell receptor beta chain sequence. Its antigen is unknown. The sample originates from a study of shared clonotypes between healthy human individuals. Study information: The study used three CD4 naive, three CD4 memory, two CD8 naive and one CD8 memory plate per donor. Study conclusions and caveats: Clonotypes not shared had lower generation probabilities than those common to all four donors.

CDR1 and CDR2 (germline): SEHNR, FQNEAQ (reference sequence). With 5 bases clipped from V and 4 bases from J, the junction kept 9 bases outside the gene matches. This CDR3 contains 16 residues. TCRdb keeps only in-frame clones here, not all; method: immunoSEQ multiplex PCR. The table has millions of clones, less than 95% seen once. Positive CCR7 selection of CD45RO-negative cells yielded the naive CD8 cells, and terminally differentiated effector memory CD45RA+ cells were excluded. Material: naive CD8+ T cells sorted from blood. V usage is TRBV7-9 and J usage is TRBJ2-3, with 10 positions matching TRBD1. The receptor was derived from a man aged 18 to 29 in good health. The CDR3 protein is CASSTPGQGVADTQYF. The DNA for the CDR3 is TGTGCCAGCAGCACGCCAGGACAGGGGGTAGCAGATACGCAGTATTTT. The full variable domain, its missing parts supplied by reference TRBV7-9 and TRBJ2-3, is DTGVSQNPRHKITKRGQNVTFRCDPISEHNRLYWYRQTLGQGPEFLTYFQNEAQLEKSRLLSDRFSAERPKGSFSTLEIQRTEQGDSAMYLCASSTPGQGVADTQYFGPGTRLTVL.